Listed here are 26 T cell receptor beta chains from one sample, sequenced in a study of beta chain features in type 1 diabetes. Expressed TCRB transcripts were sequenced because the isolated RNA had all been reverse transcribed beforehand. Generated by immunoSEQ multiplex PCR, the TCRdb table keeps only in-frame clones and is missing some. This table holds approximately 150,000 clones, roughly 10% found once. These receptors have no known antigen. The study, taken as a whole, reports: When Type 1 diabetes patients were examined, their TCRB CDR3s proved moderately but significantly shorter in all four CD4+ subsets.

Sequenced: central memory CD4+ T cells from blood. The receptors stem from a young man with type 1 diabetes.

This clone appeared a few times. Other DNA sequences of this sample code for an identical CDR3. The rearrangement links TRBV6-1 to TRBJ2-5; D not certain. From germline, CDR1 is MNHNS and CDR2 SASEGT. Trimming left V 2 bases short and J 5 bases short, with 6 bases between. CDR3 length: 12 amino acids. The CDR3, as DNA: TGTGCCAGCAGTGAACAACTCGAGACCCAGTACTTC. Protein: CASSEQLETQYF.

The rearrangement links TRBV14 to TRBJ2-3, with D hard to call. CDR3 length equals 16 residues. Germline lookup yields CDR1 SGHDN and CDR2 FVKESK. Trimming stripped 0 bases from V and 0 bases from J, with 10 bases between. Here the CDR3 reads CASSQDPFSSTDTQYF. DNA of the CDR3: TGTGCCAGCAGCCAAGATCCGTTTAGCAGCACAGATACGCAGTATTTT.

The rearrangement joins TRBV7-9 to TRBJ1-4; 8 positions agree with TRBD1. Germline trimming cut 6 bases from V and 8 bases from J; bases unmatched to any gene: 11. The germline gives CDR1 SEHNR, CDR2 FQNEAQ (reference sequence). The CDR3 extends over 15 amino acids. In DNA, the CDR3 is TGTGCCAGCAGGCCTCCAGGGGGCGAGGGGGAAAAACTGTTTTTT. This translates into CASRPPGGEGEKLFF.

This clone was found a few times. The chain couples TRBV18 to TRBJ1-2; the match to TRBD1 covers 8 bases. The germline gives CDR1 KGHSH, CDR2 LQKENI. This CDR3 has 13 residues. The V segment lost 2 bases and the J segment 5 bases; nucleotides outside the gene matches: 1. The DNA for the CDR3 is TGTGCCAGCTCACCAGACAGGGGTTATGGCTACACCTTC. Encoded protein: CASSPDRGYGYTF.

V gene TRBV28 combines with J gene TRBJ1-2; no definite D call. CDR1 and CDR2 from the germline V gene are MDHEN and SYDVKM. The CDR3 is made up of 13 amino acids. V was shortened by 3 bases and J by 6 bases, with 11 bases between the two germline ends. DNA for the CDR3: TGTGCCAGCAGTTTGAGGGCCTGGGATGGCTACACCTTC. Its translation is CASSLRAWDGYTF.

In the case of this clone: The junction departs from the called germline gene at one end, perhaps through a read error. The chain joins TRBV7-7 to TRBJ2-1; D possibly corresponds to TRBD1 (6 bases). Germline-derived CDR1 and CDR2 are SSHAT and FNYEAQ (reference sequence). The CDR3 length is 14 residues. In nucleotides, the CDR3 is TGTGCTAGCAGCCGGACAGACGGAGTAGATGAGCAGTTCTTC. Translation gives CASSRTDGVDEQFF.

In its sample, this clone was seen a few times. This chain connects TRBV11-2 to TRBJ2-1, with a tentative D call TRBD1 (6 bases). The CDR3 totals 14 residues. The V end lost 5 bases, the J end lost 9 bases, and 17 bases lay between the germline ends. Per germline, CDR1 SGHAT and CDR2 FQNNGV. In nucleotides, the CDR3 is TGTGCCAGCAGCACGGGGCAGGGGAGAGGTGAGCAGTTCTTC. Translation: CASSTGQGRGEQFF.

The chain employs TRBV7-9 and TRBJ2-1, with D unclear. CDR3 length equals 13 residues. The germline CDR1 and CDR2 sequences are SEHNR and FQNEAQ (reference sequence). V was trimmed by 2 bases and J by 8 bases, leaving 10 bases between them. CDR3 coding DNA: TGTGCCAGCAGCTTACGGCCCGAGGATGAGCAGTTCTTC. Residues: CASSLRPEDEQFF.

This clone was picked up a small number of times. The chain carries TRBV5-1 and TRBJ2-5; a possible D gene is TRBD2 (5 bases). Between the trimmed V and J ends, which lost 0 bases and 5 bases, there was a span of 14 bases. The V gene's germline CDR1 is SGHRS and CDR2 YFSETQ. The CDR3 totals 15 residues. The CDR3, as DNA: TGCGCCAGCAGCTTGGTCCAAGGCAGGAGGGAGACCCAGTACTTC. It specifies CASSLVQGRRETQYF.

CDR3 DNA sequence: TGTGCCAGCAGCCGGGGACAGATTGGCAATGAGCAGTTCTTC. Its protein is CASSRGQIGNEQFF. The chain links TRBV5-6 to TRBJ2-1, with 7 bases identical to TRBD1. J was trimmed by 6 bases and V by 4 bases; bases with no gene match: 7. The germline gives CDR1 SGHDT, CDR2 YYEEEE. The CDR3 consists of 14 residues.

This clone was recorded a few times. The CDR3 bases are TGTGCCAGCAGCTCGGGGGGTGCAGAGGCCTACGAGCAGTACTTC. This gives the protein CASSSGGAEAYEQYF. V is TRBV5-4 and J is TRBJ2-7, with 7 bases lining up with TRBD2. Germline V gene sequence: CDR1 SGHNT, CDR2 YYREEE (reference sequence). The CDR3 consists of 15 residues. Unmatched junction bases numbered 8, after V lost 3 bases and J lost 2 bases.

Ten or more counts support this clone. The genes are TRBV29-1 and TRBJ2-1; D uncertain. Trimming took 7 bases from V and 5 from J, leaving 6 bases between them. Germline lookup yields CDR1 SQVTM and CDR2 ANQGSEA. The length of the CDR3 is 10 residues. In DNA form, the CDR3 reads TGCAGCGCCCAGAACAATGAGCAGTTCTTC. It is translated as CSAQNNEQFF.

This clone has a handful of counts. J is TRBJ2-5 and V is TRBV7-9; 7 bases agree with TRBD1. The CDR3 sequence is 15 residues long. Trimming took 5 bases from V and 4 from J; bases not matched to a gene: 10. Germline V gene data show CDR1 as SEHNR and CDR2 as FQNEAQ (reference sequence). CDR3 protein: CASSRIRGGGETQYF. Here the CDR3 DNA reads TGTGCCAGCAGCCGTATTAGAGGGGGCGGAGAGACCCAGTACTTC. The full variable domain, with the rest looked up from reference TRBV7-9 and TRBJ2-5, is DTGVSQNPRHKITKRGQNVTFRCDPISEHNRLYWYRQTLGQGPEFLTYFQNEAQLEKSRLLSDRFSAERPKGSFSTLEIQRTEQGDSAMYLCASSRIRGGGETQYFGPGTRLLVL.

The chain is built from TRBV10-3 and TRBJ2-3, with D perhaps TRBD1 (5 bases). Trimming cost V 0 bases and J 0 bases, with 13 bases left between them. The CDR3 is 17 residues long. CDR1 and CDR2 from the germline V gene are ENHRY and SYGVKD. CDR3 region: CAISESLQATSTDTQYF. The CDR3 DNA is TGTGCCATCAGTGAGTCGTTACAGGCTACTAGCACAGATACGCAGTATTTT.

This clone appeared a few times. This sequence joins TRBV30 and TRBJ2-2, with TRBD1 identical over 9 bases. The V segment lost 5 bases and the J segment 1 base; nucleotides outside the gene matches: 2. Germline V CDR1 and CDR2: GTSNPN, SVGIG (reference sequence). This CDR3 region has 14 residues. The chain's CDR3 is CAWGGQGNTGELFF. As DNA, the CDR3 is TGTGCCTGGGGGGGACAGGGGAACACCGGGGAGCTGTTTTTT.

The chain combines TRBV7-9 with TRBJ2-5; the D gene is possibly TRBD1 (6 bases). Per germline, CDR1 SEHNR and CDR2 FQNEAQ (reference sequence). This CDR3 spans 16 amino acids. V was pared by 1 base and J by 4 bases, with 16 bases between. CDR3 sequence: CASSLDSARGRETQYF. CDR3 DNA sequence: TGTGCCAGCAGCTTAGATTCTGCCAGGGGAAGAGAGACCCAGTACTTC.

The chain is built from TRBV19 and TRBJ2-1; 10 nucleotides agree with TRBD1. Germline CDR1 reads LNHDA; CDR2 reads SQIVND (reference sequence). After removal of 4 bases from V and 7 bases from J, the junction contained 4 bases not matched to a gene. The CDR3 loop spans 14 amino acids. In DNA, the CDR3 is TGTGCCAGTAGTAGGGGACAGGGGTGGAATGAGCAGTTCTTC. Protein sequence: CASSRGQGWNEQFF.

This clone was detected only a few times. CDR3 sequence (DNA): TGTGCCACCAGCATTAGCGGGGGGGCGTCACGTACGCAGTATTTT. Protein sequence: CATSISGGASRTQYF. V and J are TRBV15 and TRBJ2-3; 11 positions match TRBD2. CDR3 size: 15 residues. Germline CDR1 and CDR2: LNHNV and YYDKDF (reference sequence). With 4 bases clipped from V and 8 bases from J, the junction kept 8 bases outside the gene matches.

The J gene is TRBJ1-1, the V gene TRBV23-1; 9 bases agree with TRBD1. TRBV23-1 is an ORF; its function is uncertain. The trim removed 11 bases at V and 3 bases at J, leaving 7 bases unmatched. The CDR3 contains 13 residues. The CDR3 protein is CALMTGGHTEAFF. In nucleotides, the CDR3 is TGCGCCTTAATGACAGGGGGACACACTGAAGCTTTCTTT.

The J gene is TRBJ2-5, the V gene TRBV4-2; possible D gene TRBD2, 5 bases. Germline V CDR1 and CDR2: LGHNA, YNFKEQ. The V end was cut by 4 bases, the J end by 2 bases, with 17 bases between. The CDR3 loop spans 16 amino acids. CDR3 nucleotide sequence: TGTGCCAGCAGCCTAGGAGGAACTTTTATTCAAGAGACCCAGTACTTC. It codes for CASSLGGTFIQETQYF.

About this clone: Its ends do not fully match the called genes, so a read error is possible. Here the CDR3 DNA reads TGTGCCAGCAGCGTAGATTCCTCGGGAAGCACCATATATTTT. Protein: CASSVDSSGSTIYF. The V gene is TRBV9, the J gene TRBJ1-3, with D unresolved. Looked up from germline, CDR1 is SGDLS and CDR2 is YYNGEE. This CDR3 is built from 14 residues.

This clone was recorded a few times. This rearrangement joins TRBV18 to TRBJ2-7, with D tentatively TRBD2 (6 bases). The V end lost 1 base, the J end lost 5 bases, and 6 bases lay between the germline ends. The CDR3 loop spans 12 amino acids. Per the germline V gene, CDR1 is KGHSH and CDR2 is LQKENI. CDR3 DNA: TGTGCCAGCTCACCACGGGGGGACGAGCAGTACTTC. This gives the protein CASSPRGDEQYF.

This clone was seen many times. The rearrangement links TRBV27 to TRBJ2-7, with D possibly matching TRBD2 (6 bases). The germline V gene encodes CDR1 MNHEY and CDR2 SMNVEV (reference sequence). This CDR3 is 12 amino acids long. The V gene lost 5 bases and the J gene lost 5 bases, with 10 bases spanning the gap. CDR3 coding DNA: TGTGCCAGCAGTACGGCGGGGCACGAGCAGTACTTC. Translation: CASSTAGHEQYF.

V gene TRBV5-4 combines with J gene TRBJ2-6; D remains ambiguous. The CDR3 extends over 14 amino acids. V shed 2 bases and J shed 4 bases, with 7 bases lying between them. Germline V gene data show CDR1 as SGHNT and CDR2 as YYREEE (reference sequence). The DNA of the CDR3 is TGTGCCAGCAGCTTTAGCTCCGGGGCCAACGTCCTGACTTTC. This translates into CASSFSSGANVLTF.

The chain employs TRBV4-1 and TRBJ1-5; tentative D call: TRBD1 (6 bases). Germline-derived CDR1 and CDR2 are MGHRA and YSYEKL. The CDR3 consists of 18 residues. V was trimmed by 2 bases and J by 0 bases, leaving 17 bases between them. CDR3 in amino acids: CASSQRVARGYSNQPQHF. CDR3 in DNA: TGCGCCAGCAGCCAAAGGGTGGCCAGGGGATATAGCAATCAGCCCCAGCATTTT.

A word on this clone: One end of the junction varies from germline; a read error may be responsible. The V call is TRBV10-3, the J call TRBJ1-5, with D possibly being TRBD1 (6 bases). Germline V gene sequence: CDR1 ENHRY, CDR2 SYGVKD. There are 13 residues in the CDR3. The CDR3 reads CASSWTENQPQHF. The CDR3 DNA reads as TGTGCCAGCAGTTGGACAGAAAATCAGCCCCAGCATTTT.